This TCR beta chain emerged from a study of siplizumab effects on memory and regulatory T cells. The method was immunoSEQ multiplex PCR; TCRdb's version includes in-frame clones alone and lacks a portion of them. The sample gives more than 75,000 clones, roughly 96% of which show up once; under 0.04% is in the top ten. Unmatched junction bases numbered 5, after V lost 5 bases and J lost 6 bases. The CDR3 length is 14 residues. The germline CDR1 and CDR2 sequences are SGHTA and FQGNSA. Sequencing was done on a sample of naive CD4+ T cells sorted from blood. This sequence was found in a human donor in good health. This rearrangement joins TRBV7-2 to TRBJ2-1, with 9 bases lining up with TRBD1. CDR3 residues: CASSTGTGINEQFF. The CDR3 region has the DNA TGTGCCAGCAGCACCGGGACAGGGATCAATGAGCAGTTCTTC.